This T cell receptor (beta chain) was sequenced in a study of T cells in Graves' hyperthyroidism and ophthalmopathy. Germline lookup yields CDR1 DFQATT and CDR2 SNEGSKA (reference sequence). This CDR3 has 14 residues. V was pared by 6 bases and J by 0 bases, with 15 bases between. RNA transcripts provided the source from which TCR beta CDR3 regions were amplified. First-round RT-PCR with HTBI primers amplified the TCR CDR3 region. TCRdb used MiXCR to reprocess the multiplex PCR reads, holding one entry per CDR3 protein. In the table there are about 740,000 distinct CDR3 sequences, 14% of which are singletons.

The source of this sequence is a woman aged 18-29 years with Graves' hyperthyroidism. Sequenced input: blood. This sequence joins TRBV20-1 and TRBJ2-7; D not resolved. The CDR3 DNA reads TGCAGTGCCCCCAACCAAGGGTTCTCCTACGAGCAGTACTTC. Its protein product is CSAPNQGFSYEQYF.